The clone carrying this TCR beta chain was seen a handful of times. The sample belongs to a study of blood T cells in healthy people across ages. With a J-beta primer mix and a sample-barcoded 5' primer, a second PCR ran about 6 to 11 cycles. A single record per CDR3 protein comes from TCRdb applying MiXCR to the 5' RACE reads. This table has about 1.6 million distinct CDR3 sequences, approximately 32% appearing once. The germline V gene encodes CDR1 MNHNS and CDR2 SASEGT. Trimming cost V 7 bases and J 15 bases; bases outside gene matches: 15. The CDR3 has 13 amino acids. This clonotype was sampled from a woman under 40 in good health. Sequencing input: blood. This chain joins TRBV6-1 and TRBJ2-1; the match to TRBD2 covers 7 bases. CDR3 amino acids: CASTERVGGPPFF. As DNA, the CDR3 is TGTGCCAGCACCGAACGGGTGGGAGGGCCCCCGTTCTTC.